Listed here are 9 T cell receptor beta chains from one sample, sequenced in a study of identifying expanded T cells in peripheral blood. The repertoire was sequenced with immunoSEQ multiplex PCR; TCRdb's copy has only in-frame clones and lacks some. The top ten hold about 7.7% of the sample, which has about 110,000 clones, about 88% seen once. The sequencing input was blood. These TCRs come from a person between 18 and 70 years old in good health.

The rearrangement joins TRBV11-2 to TRBJ2-5; 11 bases match TRBD2. The CDR3 runs 16 residues. V lost 6 bases and J lost 1; bases outside the gene matches: 7. Germline V gene sequence: CDR1 SGHAT, CDR2 FQNNGV. The CDR3 coding sequence is TGTGCCAGCAGGGGTCCCGGGACTAGCGGCCAAGAGACCCAGTACTTC. Translated: CASRGPGTSGQETQYF.

This chain uses TRBV20-1 with TRBJ2-7; no reliable D call. CDR1 DFQATT and CDR2 SNEGSKA come from the germline V gene (reference sequence). This CDR3 region has 11 residues. The V gene lost 0 bases and the J gene lost 5 bases, with 5 bases spanning the gap. CDR3 loop: CSAREMDEQYF. As DNA, the CDR3 is TGCAGTGCTAGAGAGATGGACGAGCAGTACTTC.

CDR3 nucleotides: TGCGCCAGCAGCTTGGTTGCGGGAGACTCTGGGGCCAACGTCCTGACTTTC. This translates into CASSLVAGDSGANVLTF. The chain combines TRBV5-1 with TRBJ2-6, with 7 bases identical to TRBD2. The length of the CDR3 is 17 residues. The J segment lost 0 bases and the V segment lost 0 bases, leaving 3 bases of the junction unmatched. Germline loops: CDR1 SGHRS, CDR2 YFSETQ.

J is TRBJ2-1 and V is TRBV7-3; D call uncertain. The CDR3 is 15 amino acids. V lost 1 base, J lost 8 bases, and 15 bases lay in between. From germline, CDR1 is SGHTA and CDR2 FQGTGA. This CDR3 reads CASSLSETVDDEQFF. CDR3 coding DNA: TGTGCCAGCAGCTTAAGTGAGACGGTGGACGATGAGCAGTTCTTC. Using reference TRBV7-3 and TRBJ2-1 for the parts outside the CDR3, the full variable domain is GAGVSQTPSNKVTEKGKYVELRCDPISGHTALYWYRQSLGQGPEFLIYFQGTGAADDSGLPNDRFFAVRPEGSVSTLKIQRTERGDSAVYLCASSLSETVDDEQFFGPGTRLTVL.

The chain uses TRBV19 and TRBJ1-5; D is ambiguous. The CDR3 is made up of 15 amino acids. Trimming shortened V by 7 bases and J by 4 bases, and 17 bases separated the two germline ends. Germline assignment: CDR1 LNHDA and CDR2 SQIVND (reference sequence). CDR3 DNA: TGTGCCAGTAATTGGATCAACACTCCTAATCAGCCCCAGCATTTT. Its translation is CASNWINTPNQPQHF.

J is TRBJ1-3 and V is TRBV7-2; possibly TRBD1 for D (6 bases). This CDR3 is built from 11 residues. CDR1 and CDR2 from the germline V gene are SGHTA and FQGNSA. Trimming cost V 4 bases and J 8 bases, with 6 bases left between them. The CDR3 DNA follows: TGTGCCAGCAGCTACAGGGACACCATATATTTT. This gives the protein CASSYRDTIYF.

This chain connects TRBV19 to TRBJ1-1; 7 nucleotides match TRBD1. Germline V CDR1 and CDR2: LNHDA, SQIVND (reference sequence). This CDR3 is built from 14 residues. The junction had 8 bases not matched to a gene; V was cut back by 6 bases and J by 4 bases. The CDR3 DNA follows: TGTGCCAGTAGGAACAGGGGTGGGGGCACTGAAGCTTTCTTT. Encoded protein: CASRNRGGGTEAFF.

The J gene is TRBJ1-5, the V gene TRBV18; a possible D gene is TRBD1 (5 bases). There are 16 residues in the CDR3. Germline CDR1 KGHSH, CDR2 LQKENI. V lost 3 bases and J 2 bases, leaving 14 bases between the germline ends. CDR3 sequence reads: CASSPIPTQGNQPQHF. DNA for the CDR3: TGTGCCAGCTCACCGATTCCAACACAGGGCAATCAGCCCCAGCATTTT.

The chain joins TRBV19 to TRBJ2-7, with 7 nucleotides matching TRBD1. The CDR3 consists of 15 residues. The germline V gene has CDR1 LNHDA and CDR2 SQIVND (reference sequence). J was trimmed by 3 bases and V by 5 bases; bases with no gene match: 10. The CDR3 is CASSFRTGQGYEQYF. DNA of the CDR3: TGTGCCAGTAGTTTCAGGACAGGCCAGGGCTACGAGCAGTACTTC.